The clone carrying this T cell receptor (beta chain) was detected ten times or more. Its matching antigen is unknown. The CDR3 loop spans 16 amino acids. The germline gives CDR1 MNHEY, CDR2 SMNVEV (reference sequence). Between the trimmed V and J ends, which lost 0 bases and 0 bases, there was a span of 9 bases. The sample originates from a study of T cells in Graves' hyperthyroidism and ophthalmopathy. Findings and limits, study-wide: In the blood, most expanded thyroid clonotypes above 0.001 appeared as well.

Researchers amplified the TCR beta CDR3 regions from RNA transcripts. HTBI primers drove first-round RT-PCR of the TCR CDR3. Using its own MiXCR run on the multiplex PCR reads, TCRdb lists one record per CDR3 protein. The data contain about 580,000 distinct CDR3 sequences, more than 11% of them singletons. A sample of blood taken at first hyperthyroidism diagnosis preceded any ophthalmopathy symptoms. The chain carries TRBV27 and TRBJ1-5; D is perhaps TRBD1 (6 bases). The source material was blood. The sequence was obtained from a woman in her twenties or thirties with Graves' hyperthyroidism that later progressed to Graves' ophthalmopathy. CDR3 nucleotides: TGTGCCAGCAGTTTATCGATGGGGGCTAGCAATCAGCCCCAGCATTTT. Its translation: CASSLSMGASNQPQHF.